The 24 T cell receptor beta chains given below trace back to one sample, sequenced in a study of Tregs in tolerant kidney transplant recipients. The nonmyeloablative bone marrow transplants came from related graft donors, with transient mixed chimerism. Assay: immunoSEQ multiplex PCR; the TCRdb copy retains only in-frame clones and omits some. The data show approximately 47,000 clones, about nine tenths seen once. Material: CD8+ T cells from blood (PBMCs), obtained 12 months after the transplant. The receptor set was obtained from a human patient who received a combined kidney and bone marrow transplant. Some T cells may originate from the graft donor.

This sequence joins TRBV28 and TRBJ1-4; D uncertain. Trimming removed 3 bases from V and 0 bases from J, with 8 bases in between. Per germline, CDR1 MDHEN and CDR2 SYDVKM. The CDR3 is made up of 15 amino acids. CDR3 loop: CASSLSGTTNEKLFF. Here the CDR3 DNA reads TGTGCCAGCAGTTTGTCCGGGACAACTAATGAAAAACTGTTTTTT.

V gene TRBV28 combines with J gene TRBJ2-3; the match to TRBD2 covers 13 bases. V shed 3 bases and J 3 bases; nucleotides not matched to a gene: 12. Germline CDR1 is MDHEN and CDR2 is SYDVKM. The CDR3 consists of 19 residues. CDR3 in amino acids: CASSFRLAGGRAPTDTQYF. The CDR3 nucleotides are TGTGCCAGCAGTTTCCGACTAGCGGGGGGAAGGGCTCCGACAGATACGCAGTATTTT. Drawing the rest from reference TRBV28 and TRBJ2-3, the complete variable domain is DVKVTQSSRYLVKRTGEKVFLECVQDMDHENMFWYRQDPGLGLRLIYFSYDVKMKEKGDIPEGYSVSREKKERFSLILESASTNQTSMYLCASSFRLAGGRAPTDTQYFGPGTRLTVL.

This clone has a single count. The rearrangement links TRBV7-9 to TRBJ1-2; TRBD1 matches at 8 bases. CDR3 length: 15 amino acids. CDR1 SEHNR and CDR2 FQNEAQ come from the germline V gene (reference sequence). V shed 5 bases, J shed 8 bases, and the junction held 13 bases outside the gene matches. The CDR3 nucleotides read TGTGCCAGCAGCACCGATCCGGACAGGGTTTACGGCTACACCTTC. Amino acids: CASSTDPDRVYGYTF. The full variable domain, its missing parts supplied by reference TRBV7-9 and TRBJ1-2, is DTGVSQNPRHKITKRGQNVTFRCDPISEHNRLYWYRQTLGQGPEFLTYFQNEAQLEKSRLLSDRFSAERPKGSFSTLEIQRTEQGDSAMYLCASSTDPDRVYGYTFGSGTRLTVV.

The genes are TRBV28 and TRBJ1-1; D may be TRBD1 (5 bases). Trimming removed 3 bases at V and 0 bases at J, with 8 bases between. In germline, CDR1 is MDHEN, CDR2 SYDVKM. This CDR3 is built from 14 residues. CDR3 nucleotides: TGTGCCAGCAGTTTCCAGGGAATGAACACTGAAGCTTTCTTT. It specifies CASSFQGMNTEAFF.

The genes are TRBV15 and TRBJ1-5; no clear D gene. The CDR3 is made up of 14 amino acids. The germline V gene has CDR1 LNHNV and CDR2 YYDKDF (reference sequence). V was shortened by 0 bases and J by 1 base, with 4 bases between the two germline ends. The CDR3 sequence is CATSRDLSNQPQHF. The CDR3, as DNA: TGTGCCACCAGCAGAGATCTCAGCAATCAGCCCCAGCATTTT.

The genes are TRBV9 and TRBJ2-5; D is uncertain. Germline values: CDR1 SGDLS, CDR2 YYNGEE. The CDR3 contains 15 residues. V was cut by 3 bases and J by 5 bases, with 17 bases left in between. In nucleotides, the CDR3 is TGTGCCAGCAGCGACCGACGACTGGTCATGGAGACCCAGTACTTC. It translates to CASSDRRLVMETQYF.

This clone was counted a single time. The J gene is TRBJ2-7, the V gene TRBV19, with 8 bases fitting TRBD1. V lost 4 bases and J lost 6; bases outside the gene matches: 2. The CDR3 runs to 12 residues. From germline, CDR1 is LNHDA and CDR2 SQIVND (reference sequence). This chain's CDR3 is CASSTTGVEQYF. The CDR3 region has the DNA TGTGCCAGTAGTACGACAGGGGTCGAGCAGTACTTC.

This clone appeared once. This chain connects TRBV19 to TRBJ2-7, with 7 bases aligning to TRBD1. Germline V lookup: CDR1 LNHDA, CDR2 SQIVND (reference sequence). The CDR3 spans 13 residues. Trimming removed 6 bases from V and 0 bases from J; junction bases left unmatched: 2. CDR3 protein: CASSGDSSYEQYF. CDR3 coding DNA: TGTGCCAGTAGCGGGGACAGCTCCTACGAGCAGTACTTC.

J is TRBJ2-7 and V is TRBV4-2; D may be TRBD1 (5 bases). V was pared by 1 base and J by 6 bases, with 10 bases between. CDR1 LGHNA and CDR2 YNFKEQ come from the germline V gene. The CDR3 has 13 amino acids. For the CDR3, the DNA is TGTGCCAGCAGCCAAGGATGGGGCCTCGAGCAGTACTTC. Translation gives CASSQGWGLEQYF.

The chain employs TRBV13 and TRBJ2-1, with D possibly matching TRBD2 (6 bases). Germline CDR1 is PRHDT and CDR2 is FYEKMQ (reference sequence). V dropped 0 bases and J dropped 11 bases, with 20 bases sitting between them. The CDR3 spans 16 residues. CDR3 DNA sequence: TGTGCCAGCAGCTTAGGGGCGGACTACCCTACAAGGAAGCAGTTCTTC. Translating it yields CASSLGADYPTRKQFF.

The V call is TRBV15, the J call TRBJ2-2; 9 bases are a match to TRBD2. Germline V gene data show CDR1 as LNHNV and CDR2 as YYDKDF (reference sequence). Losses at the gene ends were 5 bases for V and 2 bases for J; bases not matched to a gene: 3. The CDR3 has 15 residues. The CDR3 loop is CATSLGLANTGELFF. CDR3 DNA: TGTGCCACCAGCTTGGGACTAGCTAACACCGGGGAGCTGTTTTTT.

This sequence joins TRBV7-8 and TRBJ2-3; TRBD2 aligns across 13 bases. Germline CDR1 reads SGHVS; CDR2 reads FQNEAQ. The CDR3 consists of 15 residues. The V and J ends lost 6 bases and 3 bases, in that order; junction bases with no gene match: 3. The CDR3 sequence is CASRLAGGPTDTQYF. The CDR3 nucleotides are TGTGCCAGCAGACTAGCGGGAGGGCCTACAGATACGCAGTATTTT.

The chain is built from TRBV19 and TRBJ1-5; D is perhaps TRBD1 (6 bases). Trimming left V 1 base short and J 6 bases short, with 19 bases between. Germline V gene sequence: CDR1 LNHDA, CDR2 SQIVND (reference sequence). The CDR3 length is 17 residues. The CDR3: CASSIGIGTLGGQPQHF. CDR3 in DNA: TGTGCCAGTAGTATAGGCATAGGGACCTTAGGGGGTCAGCCCCAGCATTTT.

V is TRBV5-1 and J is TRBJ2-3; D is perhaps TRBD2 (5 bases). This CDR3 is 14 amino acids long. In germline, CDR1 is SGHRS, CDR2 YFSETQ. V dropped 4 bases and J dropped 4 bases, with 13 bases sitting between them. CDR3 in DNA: TGCGCCAGCAGCCCCCCAGCTAGCCCAGATACGCAGTATTTT. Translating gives CASSPPASPDTQYF.

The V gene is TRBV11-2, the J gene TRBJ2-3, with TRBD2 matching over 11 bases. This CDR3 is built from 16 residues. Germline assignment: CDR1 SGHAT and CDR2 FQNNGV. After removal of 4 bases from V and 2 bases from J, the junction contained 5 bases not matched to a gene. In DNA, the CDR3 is TGTGCCAGCAGCTACCGACTAGCGGGATCCACAGATACGCAGTATTTT. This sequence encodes CASSYRLAGSTDTQYF.

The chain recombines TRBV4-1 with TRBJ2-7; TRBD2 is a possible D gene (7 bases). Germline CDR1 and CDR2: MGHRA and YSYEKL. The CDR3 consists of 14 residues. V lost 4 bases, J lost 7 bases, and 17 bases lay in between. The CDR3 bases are TGCGCCAGCAGCCGGCAAAGGGGGGGAGGGGAGCAGTACTTC. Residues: CASSRQRGGGEQYF.

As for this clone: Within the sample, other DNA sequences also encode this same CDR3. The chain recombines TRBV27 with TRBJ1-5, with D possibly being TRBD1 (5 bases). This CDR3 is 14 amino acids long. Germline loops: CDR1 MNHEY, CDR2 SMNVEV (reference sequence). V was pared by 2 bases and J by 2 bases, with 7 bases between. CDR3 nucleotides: TGTGCCAGCAGTTTAGGAGGGGGCAATCAGCCCCAGCATTTT. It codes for CASSLGGGNQPQHF.

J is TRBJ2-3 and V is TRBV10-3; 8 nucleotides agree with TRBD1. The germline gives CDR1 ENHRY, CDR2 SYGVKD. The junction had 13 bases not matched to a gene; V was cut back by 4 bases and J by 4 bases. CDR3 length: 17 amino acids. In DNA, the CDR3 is TGTGCCATCAGTGGCCCCATCGGCAGGGGGCGCGCAGATACGCAGTATTTT. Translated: CAISGPIGRGRADTQYF.

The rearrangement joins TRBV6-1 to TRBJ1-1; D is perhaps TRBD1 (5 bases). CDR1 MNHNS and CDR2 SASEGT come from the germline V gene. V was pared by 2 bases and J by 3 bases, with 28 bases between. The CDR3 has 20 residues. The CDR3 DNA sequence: TGTGCCAGCAGTGAAAGGTTGTGGCGGGGACGAAGACGGGGTCACACTGAAGCTTTCTTT. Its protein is CASSERLWRGRRRGHTEAFF.

CDR3 sequence (DNA): TGTGCCAGCAGCTTAGCATCGTTTGTGAACACTGAAGCTTTCTTT. Translating gives CASSLASFVNTEAFF. The gene calls are TRBV7-8 and TRBJ1-1; D uncertain. Looked up from germline, CDR1 is SGHVS and CDR2 is FQNEAQ. V lost 0 bases and J lost 0, with 8 bases in between. The CDR3 extends over 15 amino acids. The full variable domain, rest sourced from reference TRBV7-8 and TRBJ1-1, is GAGVSQSPRYKVAKRGQDVALRCDPISGHVSLFWYQQALGQGPEFLTYFQNEAQLDKSGLPSDRFFAERPEGSVSTLKIQRTQQEDSAVYLCASSLASFVNTEAFFGQGTRLTVV.

The CDR3 sequence is CASSQDGTGPNEKLFF. CDR3 nucleotide sequence: TGCGCCAGCAGCCAAGATGGGACAGGCCCTAATGAAAAACTGTTTTTT. V is TRBV4-3 and J is TRBJ1-4; 8 positions agree with TRBD1. The trim removed 0 bases at V and 3 bases at J, leaving 3 bases unmatched. Germline lookup yields CDR1 LGHNA and CDR2 YSLEER. The CDR3 spans 16 residues.

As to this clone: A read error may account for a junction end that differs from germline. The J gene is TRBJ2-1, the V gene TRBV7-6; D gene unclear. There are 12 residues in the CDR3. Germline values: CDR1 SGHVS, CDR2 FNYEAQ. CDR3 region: CASSSHYDEQFF. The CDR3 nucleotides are TGTGCCAGCAGCTCTCACTACGATGAGCAGTTCTTC.

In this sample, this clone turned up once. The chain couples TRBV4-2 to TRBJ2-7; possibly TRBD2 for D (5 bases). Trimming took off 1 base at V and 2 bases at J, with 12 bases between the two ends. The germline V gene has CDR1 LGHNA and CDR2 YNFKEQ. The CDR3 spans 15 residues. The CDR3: CASSQGGGPAYEQYF. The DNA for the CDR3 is TGTGCCAGCAGCCAAGGAGGCGGGCCCGCCTACGAGCAGTACTTC.

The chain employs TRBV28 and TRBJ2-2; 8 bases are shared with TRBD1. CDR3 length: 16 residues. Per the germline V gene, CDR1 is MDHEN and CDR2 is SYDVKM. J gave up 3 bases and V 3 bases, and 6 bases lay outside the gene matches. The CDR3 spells CASSFFQGADTGELFF. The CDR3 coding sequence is TGTGCCAGCAGTTTTTTTCAGGGGGCGGACACCGGGGAGCTGTTTTTT.